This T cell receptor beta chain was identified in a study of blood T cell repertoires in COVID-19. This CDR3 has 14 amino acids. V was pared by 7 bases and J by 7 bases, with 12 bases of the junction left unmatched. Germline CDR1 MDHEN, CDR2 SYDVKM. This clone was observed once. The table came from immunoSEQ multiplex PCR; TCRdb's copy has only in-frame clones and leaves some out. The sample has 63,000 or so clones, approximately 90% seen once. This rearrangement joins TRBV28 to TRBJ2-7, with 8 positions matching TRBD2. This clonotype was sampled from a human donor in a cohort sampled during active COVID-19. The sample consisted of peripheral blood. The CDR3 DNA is TGTGCCAGCACCTCGGCCGCGGGAGGTCGGGAGCAGTACTTC. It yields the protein CASTSAAGGREQYF.